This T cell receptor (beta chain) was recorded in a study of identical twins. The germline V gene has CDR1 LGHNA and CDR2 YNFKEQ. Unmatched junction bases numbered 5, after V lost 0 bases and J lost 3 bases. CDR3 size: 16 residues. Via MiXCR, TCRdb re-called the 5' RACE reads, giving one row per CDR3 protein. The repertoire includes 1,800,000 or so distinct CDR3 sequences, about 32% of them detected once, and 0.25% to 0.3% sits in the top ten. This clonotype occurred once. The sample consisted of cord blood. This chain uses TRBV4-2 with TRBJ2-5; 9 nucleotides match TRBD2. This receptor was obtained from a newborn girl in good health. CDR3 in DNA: TGTGCCAGCAGCCAAGATGACCCTAGCGGGGAAGAGACCCAGTACTTC. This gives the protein CASSQDDPSGEETQYF.